Listed below are T cell receptor beta chains from one sample, sequenced in a study of beta chain features in type 1 diabetes. Here immunoSEQ multiplex PCR was the method, and the copy in TCRdb shows in-frame clones only, minus some. The sample has a few hundred thousand clones, around 10% seen once. Sequencing was done on a sample of central memory CD4+ T cells from blood. Source of these receptors: a man aged 30 to 45 with type 1 diabetes. CDR3s include the opening cysteine and the closing phenylalanine or tryptophan. A D gene is named only where the DNA matches it firmly. Not every row has a clone size; where given, it reads once, few, many or a size class.

j_call clone_size v_call d_call cdr3_aa cdr3_nt
TRBJ1-1 few TRBV27 - CASSLMAIQGNTEAFF TGTGCCAGCAGTTTGATGGCGATCCAGGGAAACACTGAAGCTTTCTTT
TRBJ2-5 - TRBV27 - CASKRDRDQETQYF TGTGCCAGCAAAAGGGACCGCGATCAAGAGACCCAGTACTTC
TRBJ1-3 few TRBV7-7 - CASSSSLGVGNTIYF TGTGCCAGCAGCTCCAGTCTGGGAGTTGGAAACACCATATATTTT
TRBJ1-5 few TRBV10-3 - CAISRAGGNQPQHF TGTGCCATCAGTCGTGCGGGTGGCAATCAGCCCCAGCATTTT
TRBJ1-1 few TRBV6-5 - CAARPGSMNTEAFF TGTGCCGCCCGTCCTGGGTCGATGAACACTGAAGCTTTCTTT
TRBJ2-7 - TRBV7-2 - CASSLAGGATYEQYF TGTGCCAGCAGCTTAGCGGGAGGAGCTACCTACGAGCAGTACTTC
TRBJ2-6 - TRBV27 TRBD2 CASSFSGIPGANVLTF TGTGCCAGCAGTTTTAGCGGGATCCCTGGGGCCAACGTCCTGACTTTC
TRBJ2-2 - TRBV21-1 - CASVGSNTGELFF TGTGCCAGTGTGGGTTCGAACACCGGGGAGCTGTTTTTT
TRBJ2-1 few TRBV20-1 TRBD1 CSPLGGDEHFF TGCAGTCCCCTAGGGGGCGATGAGCATTTCTTC
TRBJ2-1 many TRBV7-2 TRBD2 CASRATSGAYNEQFF TGTGCCAGCAGGGCGACTAGCGGAGCATACAATGAGCAGTTCTTC
TRBJ2-3 few TRBV29-1 TRBD2 CSAPRLAGASGTDTQYF TGCAGCGCCCCGAGACTAGCGGGAGCTTCGGGGACAGATACGCAGTATTTT
TRBJ2-7 few TRBV5-4 - CASSQGLPSASYEQYF TGTGCCAGCAGCCAAGGTCTCCCTAGCGCATCCTACGAGCAGTACTTC
TRBJ2-2 - TRBV13 - CASSLGLNTGELFF TGTGCCAGCAGCTTAGGTCTTAACACCGGGGAGCTGTTTTTT
TRBJ2-7 - TRBV7-2 - CASSPGGSAGNEQYF TGTGCCAGCAGCCCCGGAGGGAGTGCCGGTAACGAGCAGTACTTC
TRBJ1-1 - TRBV2 TRBD1 CASSQQGVNTEAFF TGTGCCAGCAGTCAGCAGGGGGTTAACACTGAAGCTTTCTTT
TRBJ2-3 - TRBV2 - CASSELGGGAGNTQYF TGTGCCAGCAGTGAATTGGGAGGAGGGGCGGGGAATACGCAGTATTTT
TRBJ2-3 few TRBV4-2 TRBD2 CASSQGGAGEDTQYF TGTGCCAGCAGCCAAGGAGGAGCGGGAGAAGATACGCAGTATTTT